Presented here are 18 T cell receptor beta chains from one specimen sequenced in a study of TIL therapy for anti-PD-1-resistant metastatic lung cancer. Time point given: pre-treatment sample, taken before nivolumab and TIL therapy. The tumor samples were excised metastases, mostly pleural nodules or supraclavicular lymph nodes. This was the immunoSEQ v3 assay. Libraries were prepared by immunoSEQ multiplex PCR; TCRdb keeps only in-frame clonotypes and omits some of them. The sample yields some 90,000 clones, about 71% seen once. The source was tumor tissue, collected at baseline. These receptors were obtained from a person aged 25-85 years with non-small cell lung cancer.

The V and J genes are TRBV5-6 and TRBJ1-5; TRBD1 agrees at 7 bases. This CDR3 contains 15 residues. Trimming cost V 2 bases and J 5 bases; bases outside gene matches: 7. Germline V gene sequence: CDR1 SGHDT, CDR2 YYEEEE. The CDR3 DNA follows: TGTGCCAGCAGCTTCTCGGCCACAGGGGATCAGCCCCAGCATTTT. Translating it yields CASSFSATGDQPQHF. Full variable domain (remainder filled in from reference TRBV5-6 and TRBJ1-5): DAGVTQSPTHLIKTRGQQVTLRCSPKSGHDTVSWYQQALGQGPQFIFQYYEEEERQRGNFPDRFSGHQFPNYSSELNVNALLLGDSALYLCASSFSATGDQPQHFGDGTRLSIL.

There are many counts of this clone. The chain employs TRBV11-2 and TRBJ2-7, with D uncertain. V lost 0 bases and J lost 3, with 6 bases in between. CDR1 and CDR2 from the germline V gene are SGHAT and FQNNGV. The CDR3 length is 13 residues. Here the CDR3 DNA reads TGTGCCAGCAGCTTAGAGAGTTTCTACGAGCAGTACTTC. Translation gives CASSLESFYEQYF.

This clone came up a few times. V gene TRBV6-5 combines with J gene TRBJ1-3, with D tentatively TRBD1 (6 bases). From germline, CDR1 is MNHEY and CDR2 SVGAGI. The V gene lost 0 bases and the J gene lost 4 bases, with 13 bases spanning the gap. The CDR3 sequence is 16 residues long. The CDR3 bases are TGTGCCAGCAGTTACTCTGGACAGCTCTCAGGAAACACCATATATTTT. Translated: CASSYSGQLSGNTIYF.

The V gene is TRBV7-2, the J gene TRBJ2-2; D is uncertain. This CDR3 comprises 15 residues. Between the trimmed V and J ends, which lost 6 bases and 4 bases, there was a span of 15 bases. Germline CDR1 is SGHTA and CDR2 is FQGNSA. The CDR3 spells CASRSNLLSTGELFF. CDR3 DNA sequence: TGTGCCAGCAGATCCAACCTTCTGAGCACCGGGGAGCTGTTTTTT.

This chain links TRBV18 with TRBJ1-4; D is ambiguous. The CDR3 is made up of 13 amino acids. The V gene's germline CDR1 is KGHSH and CDR2 LQKENI. The germline V and J ends were trimmed by 5 bases and 4 bases, with 8 bases remaining between them. The CDR3 bases are TGTGCCAGCTCAAGGCGGAATAATGAAAAACTGTTTTTT. Residues: CASSRRNNEKLFF.

This clone came up a few times. The chain uses TRBV27 and TRBJ1-5, with D possibly matching TRBD1 (5 bases). Looked up from germline, CDR1 is MNHEY and CDR2 is SMNVEV (reference sequence). V lost 2 bases and J lost 3, with 8 bases in between. The CDR3 has 14 residues. CDR3 in amino acids: CASSLRQSNQPQHF. In DNA, the CDR3 is TGTGCCAGCAGTTTACGACAGTCCAATCAGCCCCAGCATTTT.

V gene TRBV7-2 combines with J gene TRBJ2-7; D possibly corresponds to TRBD2 (5 bases). Germline V gives CDR1 SGHTA, CDR2 FQGNSA. Trimming removed 8 bases from V and 3 bases from J, with 14 bases in between. CDR3 length: 13 residues. CDR3 nucleotides: TGTGCCAGCCGTCGGACTCCTTTCTACGAGCAGTACTTC. Its translation: CASRRTPFYEQYF.

The chain couples TRBV9 to TRBJ1-1; no clear D gene. V was cut by 3 bases and J by 1 base, with 10 bases left in between. Germline V gene lookup returns CDR1 SGDLS and CDR2 YYNGEE. CDR3 size: 14 residues. CDR3 loop: CASSAGRANTEAFF. The DNA of the CDR3 is TGTGCCAGCAGCGCAGGCCGGGCGAACACTGAAGCTTTCTTT.

The V and J genes are TRBV25-1 and TRBJ2-7, with D possibly matching TRBD1 (5 bases). V gave up 7 bases and J gave up 0 bases, with 10 bases separating them. The CDR3 runs 13 residues. Germline CDR1 reads MGHDK; CDR2 reads SYGVNS. DNA for the CDR3: TGTGCCAGCAATGGACATAGCTCCTACGAGCAGTACTTC. It specifies CASNGHSSYEQYF.

The chain is built from TRBV6-5 and TRBJ2-3; 8 nucleotides line up with TRBD2. V lost 7 bases to trimming and J lost 3 bases; unmatched junction nucleotides: 9. Looked up from germline, CDR1 is MNHEY and CDR2 is SVGAGI. This CDR3 comprises 15 residues. The DNA of the CDR3 is TGTGCCAGCACCTTAAGCGGGAGAGGAACAGATACGCAGTATTTT. It is translated as CASTLSGRGTDTQYF.

The CDR3 DNA sequence: TGTGCCAGCAGCTTATCCAATGAGCAGTTCTTC. It encodes CASSLSNEQFF. The chain links TRBV11-2 to TRBJ2-1; no firm D call. The germline CDR1 and CDR2 sequences are SGHAT and FQNNGV. The CDR3 covers 11 residues. V lost 2 bases, J lost 6 bases, and 2 bases lay in between.

The chain's CDR3 is CASSSGRPTQYF. The CDR3 DNA reads TGTGCCAGCAGTTCAGGACGACCTACTCAGTATTTT. This rearrangement joins TRBV28 to TRBJ2-3; D gene unclear. There are 12 residues in the CDR3. The V gene lost 4 bases and the J gene lost 12 bases, with 14 bases spanning the gap. The V gene's germline CDR1 is MDHEN and CDR2 SYDVKM.

The V and J genes are TRBV24-1 and TRBJ2-1; no firm D call. V lost 6 bases, J lost 9 bases, and 11 bases lay in between. The CDR3 length is 12 residues. CDR1 and CDR2 (germline): KGHDR, SFDVKD. The CDR3 DNA sequence: TGTGCCACCAGTACTGCCCTTAGTGAGCAGTTCTTC. Translation gives CATSTALSEQFF.

The chain combines TRBV2 with TRBJ2-7; D gene uncertain. Germline V gives CDR1 SNHLY, CDR2 FYNNEI. The length of the CDR3 is 11 residues. Between the trimmed V and J ends, which lost 7 bases and 3 bases, there was a span of 7 bases. CDR3 sequence: CASNRNYEQYF. Written as DNA, the CDR3 is TGTGCCAGCAACAGAAACTACGAGCAGTACTTC.

This chain uses TRBV18 with TRBJ2-3, with 8 bases fitting TRBD2. After removal of 8 bases from V and 2 bases from J, the junction contained 18 bases not matched to a gene. Germline values: CDR1 KGHSH, CDR2 LQKENI. This CDR3 comprises 18 residues. CDR3 sequence: CASPPRPRGGTSTDTQYF. The CDR3 region has the DNA TGTGCCAGCCCCCCCCGCCCCCGGGGGGGGACCTCCACAGATACGCAGTATTTT. The full variable domain, completed using reference TRBV18 and TRBJ2-3, is NAGVMQNPRHLVRRRGQEARLRCSPMKGHSHVYWYRQLPEEGLKFMVYLQKENIIDESGMPKERFSAEFPKEGPSILRIQQVVRGDSAAYFCASPPRPRGGTSTDTQYFGPGTRLTVL.

The chain carries TRBV6-5 and TRBJ1-2; D possibly corresponds to TRBD1 (6 bases). CDR1 MNHEY and CDR2 SVGAGI come from the germline V gene. The V and J ends lost 8 bases and 4 bases respectively, with 14 bases between them. This CDR3 is built from 13 residues. The CDR3 reads CASGVGHPYGYTF. In DNA form, the CDR3 reads TGTGCCAGCGGGGTGGGACATCCCTATGGCTACACCTTC.

This rearrangement joins TRBV19 to TRBJ2-1; unclear D gene. Germline V gene lookup returns CDR1 LNHDA and CDR2 SQIVND (reference sequence). Trimming left V 7 bases short and J 6 bases short, with 16 bases between. The CDR3 extends over 14 amino acids. In nucleotides, the CDR3 is TGTGCCAGTACCCCGGTAAGCCTTTCCAATGAGCAGTTCTTC. As protein: CASTPVSLSNEQFF.

This clone occurred many times. For the CDR3, the DNA is TGTGCCAGTAGTAAGGGAGTATCTGGCTACACCTTC. Translated: CASSKGVSGYTF. V gene TRBV19 combines with J gene TRBJ1-2; D remains unclear. The CDR3 is 12 residues long. The germline V and J ends were trimmed by 4 bases and 7 bases, with 10 bases remaining between them. The germline gives CDR1 LNHDA, CDR2 SQIVND (reference sequence). Using reference TRBV19 and TRBJ1-2 for the parts outside the CDR3, the full variable domain is DGGITQSPKYLFRKEGQNVTLSCEQNLNHDAMYWYRQDPGQGLRLIYYSQIVNDFQKGDIAEGYSVSREKKESFPLTVTSAQKNPTAFYLCASSKGVSGYTFGSGTRLTVV.